One sample yielded the 3 T cell receptor beta chains listed below, sequenced in a study of blood T cells in healthy people across ages. Next came a second PCR, run for about 6 to 12 cycles, which used a sample-barcoded 5' primer along with a J-beta primer mix. TCRdb re-derived calls from the 5' RACE reads in MiXCR, one entry per CDR3 protein. Of approximately 960,000 distinct CDR3 sequences listed, just under 30% are singletons. This sample was shared with a second study, whose subject was T cells of mothers and their children.

The specimen was blood. These receptors were collected from a woman aged 40 to 55 in good health.

This clonotype was recorded a few times. The CDR3 loop is CASSSVPAAEQYF. The CDR3 bases are TGTGCCAGCAGTTCTGTTCCGGCAGCAGAGCAGTACTTC. The chain employs TRBV28 and TRBJ2-5; D gene uncertain. V was trimmed by 4 bases and J by 11 bases, leaving 17 bases between them. The V gene's germline CDR1 is MDHEN and CDR2 SYDVKM. This CDR3 is 13 amino acids long.

This clonotype has more than one count but fewer than ten. This chain links TRBV29-1 with TRBJ2-3; D gene uncertain. CDR3 length: 15 amino acids. The germline V gene has CDR1 SQVTM and CDR2 ANQGSEA. V was pared by 4 bases and J by 0 bases, with 14 bases between. The CDR3 loop reads CSVVPSGASTDTQYF. The CDR3 DNA reads as TGCAGCGTTGTTCCGTCGGGTGCTAGCACAGATACGCAGTATTTT.

The V call is TRBV28, the J call TRBJ2-3, with D possibly matching TRBD1 (7 bases). V was trimmed by 6 bases and J by 1 base, leaving 17 bases between them. CDR1 and CDR2 from the germline V gene are MDHEN and SYDVKM. This CDR3 is built from 16 residues. CDR3 amino acids: CASSPVPRGGTDTQYF. CDR3 DNA: TGTGCCAGCAGCCCTGTTCCCAGGGGGGGCACAGATACGCAGTATTTT.